These T cell receptor beta chains were read from a single sample in a study of blood T cell repertoires in COVID-19. The repertoire was sequenced with immunoSEQ multiplex PCR; TCRdb's copy has only in-frame clones and lacks some. There are about 300,000 clones in the sample; 88% occur only once, and under 8% lies in the top ten. Material for sequencing was peripheral blood. These receptors all stem from a woman in her thirties who had recovered from COVID-19. Each CDR3 is given with its conserved first and last residue. The order of the fields is clone size, J gene, V gene, D gene, CDR3 protein, CDR3 DNA. A D gene is named only where the DNA matches it firmly. Part of the rows lack a size; the others show once, few, many or a class for expanded clones.

abundance: few
j_gene: TRBJ1-2
v_gene: TRBV11-2
d_gene: TRBD1
CDR3aa: CASSLGTGESYGYTF
CDR3nt: TGTGCCAGCAGCTTAGGGACAGGGGAGAGCTATGGCTACACCTTC

abundance: NA
j_gene: TRBJ2-1
v_gene: TRBV5-1
d_gene: TRBD2
CDR3aa: CASSYTSGGSYNEQFF
CDR3nt: TGCGCCAGCAGCTATACTAGCGGGGGGTCCTACAATGAGCAGTTCTTC

abundance: NA
j_gene: TRBJ2-5
v_gene: TRBV7-2
d_gene: NA
CDR3aa: CASSLGIGGETQYF
CDR3nt: TGTGCCAGCAGCTTAGGGATTGGGGGGGAGACCCAGTACTTC

abundance: NA
j_gene: TRBJ1-6
v_gene: TRBV19
d_gene: TRBD1
CDR3aa: CASSLRPTGAAPLHF
CDR3nt: TGTGCCAGTAGTCTACGTCCGACAGGGGCGGCACCCCTCCACTTT

abundance: NA
j_gene: TRBJ1-2
v_gene: TRBV2
d_gene: TRBD1
CDR3aa: CASRATGDYSYGYTF
CDR3nt: TGTGCCAGCAGGGCGACAGGGGACTATAGCTATGGCTACACCTTC

abundance: few
j_gene: TRBJ2-3
v_gene: TRBV5-4
d_gene: TRBD2
CDR3aa: CASSSGGVSTDTQYF
CDR3nt: TGTGCCAGCAGCTCGGGGGGGGTTAGCACAGATACGCAGTATTTT

abundance: NA
j_gene: TRBJ1-6
v_gene: TRBV3-1/TRBV3-2
d_gene: NA
CDR3aa: CASSQGQNSPLHF
CDR3nt: TGTGCCAGCAGCCAAGGGCAGAATTCACCCCTCCACTTT

abundance: NA
j_gene: TRBJ2-7
v_gene: TRBV4-3
d_gene: NA
CDR3aa: CASSQEGGYEQYF
CDR3nt: TGCGCCAGCAGCCAAGAGGGGGGCTACGAGCAGTACTTC

abundance: NA
j_gene: TRBJ1-4
v_gene: TRBV30
d_gene: TRBD1
CDR3aa: CAWSPPGTGDEKLFF
CDR3nt: TGTGCCTGGAGTCCCCCCGGGACAGGGGATGAAAAACTGTTTTTT

abundance: NA
j_gene: TRBJ2-3
v_gene: TRBV10-3
d_gene: TRBD2
CDR3aa: CAISPEVQREQYF
CDR3nt: TGTGCCATCAGCCCCGAGGTACAGCGGGAGCAGTATTTT

abundance: NA
j_gene: TRBJ2-5
v_gene: TRBV28
d_gene: NA
CDR3aa: CASNLRGGQETQYF
CDR3nt: TGTGCCAGCAACTTGAGGGGAGGCCAAGAGACCCAGTACTTC

abundance: NA
j_gene: TRBJ2-7
v_gene: TRBV6-1
d_gene: NA
CDR3aa: CASRPTHGAYEQYF
CDR3nt: TGTGCCAGCAGGCCAACCCACGGGGCCTACGAGCAGTACTTC

abundance: once
j_gene: TRBJ2-1
v_gene: TRBV24-1
d_gene: TRBD1
CDR3aa: CATSDFGQDYNEQFF
CDR3nt: TGTGCCACCAGTGACTTCGGACAGGATTACAATGAGCAGTTCTTC

abundance: NA
j_gene: TRBJ2-7
v_gene: TRBV27
d_gene: NA
CDR3aa: CASRALGFTYEQYF
CDR3nt: TGTGCCAGCAGGGCTCTAGGTTTCACCTACGAGCAGTACTTC

abundance: NA
j_gene: TRBJ2-5
v_gene: TRBV7-3
d_gene: TRBD2
CDR3aa: CASSLGASGNQETQYF
CDR3nt: TGTGCCAGCAGCTTAGGGGCTAGCGGGAACCAAGAGACCCAGTACTTC

abundance: few
j_gene: TRBJ1-2
v_gene: TRBV2
d_gene: TRBD1
CDR3aa: CASSEPKTGSGYGYTF
CDR3nt: TGTGCCAGCAGTGAACCTAAGACAGGGTCTGGCTATGGCTACACCTTC

abundance: once
j_gene: TRBJ2-3
v_gene: TRBV28
d_gene: TRBD1
CDR3aa: CASSRTGPTDTQYF
CDR3nt: TGTGCCAGCAGTCGGACAGGGCCCACAGATACGCAGTATTTT

abundance: once
j_gene: TRBJ2-1
v_gene: TRBV28
d_gene: TRBD2
CDR3aa: CASSLGTSNYNEQFF
CDR3nt: TGTGCCAGCAGTTTGGGGACTAGTAACTACAATGAGCAGTTCTTC

abundance: NA
j_gene: TRBJ1-3
v_gene: TRBV29-1
d_gene: NA
CDR3aa: CSVVSSGNTIYF
CDR3nt: TGCAGCGTAGTTAGCTCTGGAAACACCATATATTTT

abundance: NA
j_gene: TRBJ1-1
v_gene: TRBV10-3
d_gene: NA
CDR3aa: CAISEGRDEAFF
CDR3nt: TGTGCCATCAGTGAAGGGAGGGATGAAGCTTTCTTT

abundance: NA
j_gene: TRBJ1-5
v_gene: TRBV15
d_gene: TRBD1
CDR3aa: CATSTGQPNSNQPQHF
CDR3nt: TGTGCCACCAGCACGGGACAGCCTAATAGCAATCAGCCCCAGCATTTT

abundance: NA
j_gene: TRBJ2-1
v_gene: TRBV5-1
d_gene: TRBD2
CDR3aa: CASSPGLAGGLTPNEQFF
CDR3nt: TGCGCCAGCAGCCCCGGACTAGCGGGGGGTCTTACCCCCAATGAGCAGTTCTTC

abundance: NA
j_gene: TRBJ2-7
v_gene: TRBV7-3
d_gene: NA
CDR3aa: CASSSPLGGPYEQYF
CDR3nt: TGTGCCAGCAGCTCCCCTCTCGGGGGACCCTACGAGCAGTACTTC

abundance: NA
j_gene: TRBJ2-7
v_gene: TRBV6-2/TRBV6-3
d_gene: NA
CDR3aa: CASSSPRGRSYEQYF
CDR3nt: TGTGCCAGCAGTTCCCCCAGAGGTCGCTCCTACGAGCAGTACTTC

abundance: NA
j_gene: TRBJ2-5
v_gene: TRBV2
d_gene: NA
CDR3aa: CASKSPGETQYF
CDR3nt: TGTGCCAGCAAATCCCCAGGAGAGACCCAGTACTTC

abundance: NA
j_gene: TRBJ2-7
v_gene: TRBV28
d_gene: NA
CDR3aa: CASSLGQLLYEQYF
CDR3nt: TGTGCCAGCAGTTTGGGGCAGCTACTCTACGAGCAGTACTTC

abundance: NA
j_gene: TRBJ2-7
v_gene: TRBV7-6
d_gene: NA
CDR3aa: CASSPRYRANYEQYF
CDR3nt: TGTGCCAGCAGCCCGAGGTACAGGGCGAACTACGAGCAGTACTTC

abundance: NA
j_gene: TRBJ2-7
v_gene: TRBV12-3/TRBV12-4
d_gene: TRBD1
CDR3aa: CASSLQGYEQYF
CDR3nt: TGTGCCAGCAGCCTACAGGGGTACGAGCAGTACTTC

abundance: NA
j_gene: TRBJ2-5
v_gene: TRBV29-1
d_gene: NA
CDR3aa: CSVDLGGASQETQYF
CDR3nt: TGCAGCGTTGATCTGGGCGGGGCCTCCCAAGAGACCCAGTACTTC

abundance: once
j_gene: TRBJ2-1
v_gene: TRBV19
d_gene: TRBD1
CDR3aa: CASSKAGGAYNEQFF
CDR3nt: TGTGCCAGTAGTAAGGCAGGGGGCGCCTACAATGAGCAGTTCTTC

abundance: NA
j_gene: TRBJ1-2
v_gene: TRBV4-2
d_gene: TRBD1
CDR3aa: CASSQDSRTGSGYTF
CDR3nt: TGTGCCAGCAGCCAAGATTCCCGGACAGGGTCCGGCTACACCTTC

abundance: NA
j_gene: TRBJ1-4
v_gene: TRBV6-5
d_gene: TRBD1
CDR3aa: CASGRGQTNEKLFF
CDR3nt: TGTGCCAGCGGCAGGGGGCAGACTAATGAAAAACTGTTTTTT

abundance: NA
j_gene: TRBJ2-7
v_gene: TRBV7-9
d_gene: NA
CDR3aa: CASSSEDSYEQYF
CDR3nt: TGTGCCAGCAGCTCGGAGGACAGCTACGAGCAGTACTTC

abundance: NA
j_gene: TRBJ2-5
v_gene: TRBV15
d_gene: NA
CDR3aa: CATSRDRGAETQYF
CDR3nt: TGTGCCACCAGCAGAGATCGAGGAGCGGAGACCCAGTACTTC

abundance: NA
j_gene: TRBJ2-7
v_gene: TRBV7-2
d_gene: NA
CDR3aa: CASSPKRLGLYEQYF
CDR3nt: TGTGCCAGCAGCCCCAAAAGGCTCGGACTGTACGAGCAGTACTTC

abundance: NA
j_gene: TRBJ2-2
v_gene: TRBV29-1
d_gene: TRBD1
CDR3aa: CSAAGQGTTGELFF
CDR3nt: TGCAGCGCCGCCGGACAGGGTACCACCGGGGAGCTGTTTTTT

abundance: NA
j_gene: TRBJ1-6
v_gene: TRBV28
d_gene: TRBD1
CDR3aa: CASSLLGRGENSPLHF
CDR3nt: TGTGCCAGCAGTTTATTAGGCAGGGGGGAGAATTCACCCCTCCACTTT

abundance: NA
j_gene: TRBJ2-2
v_gene: TRBV7-6
d_gene: NA
CDR3aa: CASSNIRVLGTGELFF
CDR3nt: TGTGCCAGCAGCAATATCCGGGTCTTGGGCACCGGGGAGCTGTTTTTT

abundance: NA
j_gene: TRBJ2-3
v_gene: TRBV11-2
d_gene: TRBD2
CDR3aa: CASSQALAGSTDTQYF
CDR3nt: TGTGCCAGCAGCCAGGCTCTAGCGGGGAGCACAGATACGCAGTATTTT

abundance: NA
j_gene: TRBJ1-6
v_gene: TRBV21-1
d_gene: NA
CDR3aa: CAGEAGGLYNSPLHF
CDR3nt: TGTGCGGGGGAGGCAGGGGGCCTTTATAATTCACCCCTCCACTTT

abundance: NA
j_gene: TRBJ2-3
v_gene: TRBV5-1
d_gene: TRBD1
CDR3aa: CASSLGAGQGTDTQYF
CDR3nt: TGCGCCAGCAGCTTGGGGGCCGGACAGGGCACAGATACGCAGTATTTT

abundance: NA
j_gene: TRBJ1-2
v_gene: TRBV15
d_gene: NA
CDR3aa: CATSSFFYYTF
CDR3nt: TGTGCCACCAGCAGCTTCTTTTACTACACCTTC

abundance: NA
j_gene: TRBJ1-1
v_gene: TRBV30
d_gene: TRBD1
CDR3aa: CAWRGDRVMGTEAFF
CDR3nt: TGTGCCTGGAGGGGGGACAGGGTTATGGGCACTGAAGCTTTCTTT

abundance: NA
j_gene: TRBJ1-1
v_gene: TRBV30
d_gene: NA
CDR3aa: CAWSVTGYTEAFF
CDR3nt: TGTGCCTGGAGTGTTACGGGGTACACTGAAGCTTTCTTT

abundance: NA
j_gene: TRBJ2-7
v_gene: TRBV18
d_gene: NA
CDR3aa: CASSPETSLEQYF
CDR3nt: TGTGCCAGCTCTCCAGAGACATCTCTCGAGCAGTACTTC

abundance: NA
j_gene: TRBJ1-2
v_gene: TRBV29-1
d_gene: TRBD1
CDR3aa: CSAVRTGGGNYGYTF
CDR3nt: TGCAGCGCGGTTCGAACAGGGGGTGGGAACTATGGCTACACCTTC

abundance: NA
j_gene: TRBJ2-3
v_gene: TRBV5-1
d_gene: TRBD2
CDR3aa: CASSGAGGPDSAQYF
CDR3nt: TGCGCCAGCAGCGGAGCGGGGGGGCCGGATTCTGCGCAGTATTTT

abundance: NA
j_gene: TRBJ2-3
v_gene: TRBV3-1/TRBV3-2
d_gene: TRBD2
CDR3aa: CASSQFAGTSARRGTDTQYF
CDR3nt: TGTGCCAGCAGCCAATTCGCCGGGACTAGCGCCCGGCGTGGCACAGATACGCAGTATTTT

abundance: NA
j_gene: TRBJ1-2
v_gene: TRBV5-1
d_gene: NA
CDR3aa: CASSFGGGINYGYTF
CDR3nt: TGCGCCAGCAGCTTCGGTGGCGGAATTAACTATGGCTACACCTTC

abundance: NA
j_gene: TRBJ2-7
v_gene: TRBV2
d_gene: NA
CDR3aa: CASSATGNSYEQYF
CDR3nt: TGTGCCAGCAGTGCTACAGGAAACTCCTACGAGCAGTACTTC

abundance: NA
j_gene: TRBJ1-5
v_gene: TRBV9
d_gene: NA
CDR3aa: CASSVGRDNQPQHF
CDR3nt: TGTGCCAGCAGCGTAGGCAGGGACAATCAGCCCCAGCATTTT

abundance: NA
j_gene: TRBJ1-1
v_gene: TRBV18
d_gene: TRBD1
CDR3aa: CASSPQGQGEAFF
CDR3nt: TGTGCCAGCTCACCACAGGGACAGGGTGAAGCTTTCTTT

abundance: NA
j_gene: TRBJ1-5
v_gene: TRBV10-3
d_gene: TRBD1
CDR3aa: CATQGTGNQPQHF
CDR3nt: TGTGCCACACAGGGGACGGGAAACCAGCCCCAGCATTTT

abundance: NA
j_gene: TRBJ1-4
v_gene: TRBV6-6
d_gene: NA
CDR3aa: CASIPPGGSEKLFF
CDR3nt: TGTGCCAGCATCCCTCCAGGAGGATCGGAAAAACTGTTTTTT

abundance: NA
j_gene: TRBJ2-1
v_gene: TRBV7-3
d_gene: TRBD2
CDR3aa: CASSLTLAGVYNEQFF
CDR3nt: TGTGCCAGCAGCTTAACACTAGCGGGGGTTTACAATGAGCAGTTCTTC

abundance: NA
j_gene: TRBJ2-7
v_gene: TRBV19
d_gene: NA
CDR3aa: CASSIDPSEQYF
CDR3nt: TGTGCCAGTAGTATAGATCCCTCCGAGCAGTACTTC

abundance: NA
j_gene: TRBJ2-7
v_gene: TRBV2
d_gene: NA
CDR3aa: CASSEGGALYEQYF
CDR3nt: TGTGCCAGCAGTGAGGGGGGGGCCCTCTACGAGCAGTACTTC

abundance: NA
j_gene: TRBJ2-2
v_gene: TRBV5-1
d_gene: TRBD1
CDR3aa: CASSSGTDANTGELFF
CDR3nt: TGCGCCAGCAGCTCCGGGACAGATGCGAACACCGGGGAGCTGTTTTTT